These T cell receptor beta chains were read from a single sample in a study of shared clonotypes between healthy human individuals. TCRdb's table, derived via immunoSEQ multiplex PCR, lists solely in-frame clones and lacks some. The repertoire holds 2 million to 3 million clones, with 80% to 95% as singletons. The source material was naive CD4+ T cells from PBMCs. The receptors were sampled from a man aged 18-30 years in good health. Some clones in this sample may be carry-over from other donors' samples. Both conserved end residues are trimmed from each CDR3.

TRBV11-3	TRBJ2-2	ASSPGSTGELF
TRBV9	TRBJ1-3	ASNRGDNSGNTIY
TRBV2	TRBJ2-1	ASIRGRVFQTFSYNEQF
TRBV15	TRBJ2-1	ATSRDPGGSGSIEEQF
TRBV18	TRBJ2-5	ASSPPSRGETQY
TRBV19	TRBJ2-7	ASSIEGTLSSYEQY
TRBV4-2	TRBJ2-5	ASSQAWEAGETQY
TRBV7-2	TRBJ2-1	ASSLRTSGSTGQF
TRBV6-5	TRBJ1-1	ASSQRGRTEAF
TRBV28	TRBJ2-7	ASSLGGSYEQY
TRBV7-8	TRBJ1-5	ASSRDSAVYQPQH
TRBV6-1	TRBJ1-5	ASSLQGLNQPQH
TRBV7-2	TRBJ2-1	ASSRGLMNEQF
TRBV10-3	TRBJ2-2	ATLKDRDTGELF
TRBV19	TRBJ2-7	ASRGLLSYEQY
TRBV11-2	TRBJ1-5	ASSQSGTGAQPQH
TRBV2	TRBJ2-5	ASVWGQAPRETQY
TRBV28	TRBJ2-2	ASTFREFALGELF
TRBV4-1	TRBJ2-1	ASSQDRFNEQF
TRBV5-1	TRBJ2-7	ASSPQGVGEQY
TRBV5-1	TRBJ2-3	ASSPGDSRGTDTQY
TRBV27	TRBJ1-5	ASSFLGGNQPQH
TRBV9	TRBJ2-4	ASSRGQPDIQY
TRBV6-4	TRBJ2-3	ASSETASTDTQY
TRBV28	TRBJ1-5	ASSSDRVGNQPQH
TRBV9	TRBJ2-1	ASSVELSYNEQF
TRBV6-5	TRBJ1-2	ASSYRDTGNYGYT
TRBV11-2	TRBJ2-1	ASSTTRGNNEQF
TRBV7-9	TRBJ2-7	ASSLVGQGAEQY
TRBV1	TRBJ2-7	TSSRLAGLYEQY
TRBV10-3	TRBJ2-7	AISETGGEQY
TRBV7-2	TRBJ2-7	ASSAQYEQY
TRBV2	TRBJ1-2	ASSRGRADNYGYT
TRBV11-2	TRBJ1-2	ASSSLRRYGYT
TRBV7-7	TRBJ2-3	ASSLMDTDTQY
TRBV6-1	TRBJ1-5	ASIWTAEVQPQH
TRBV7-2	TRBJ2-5	ASSLPSGTAQETQY
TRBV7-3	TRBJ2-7	ASRLTTSGGVEQY
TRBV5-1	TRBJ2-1	ASSFVLATSGRNEQF
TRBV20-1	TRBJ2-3	SASLADTQY
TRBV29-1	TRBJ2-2	SVEERDPRNTGELF
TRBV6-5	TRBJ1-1	ASSRLGTGDTEAF
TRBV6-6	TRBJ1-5	ASSYLQGGGPQH
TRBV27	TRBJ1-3	ASRPGLY
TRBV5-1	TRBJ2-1	ASSPRLADNNEQF